These 5 T cell receptor beta chains were all obtained from the same sample, sequenced in a study of blood T cell repertoires in COVID-19. Clones were sequenced by immunoSEQ multiplex PCR, and TCRdb holds only the in-frame ones, with some missing. The table has about 190,000 clones, around 83% seen once. The sequenced material came from peripheral blood. These receptors were collected from a man in his fifties or sixties with active or convalescent COVID-19.

The V and J genes are TRBV11-2 and TRBJ1-1; 8 bases fit TRBD1. The CDR3 runs to 17 residues. Unmatched junction bases numbered 12, after V lost 5 bases and J lost 1 base. Germline CDR1 and CDR2: SGHAT and FQNNGV. CDR3 in DNA: TGTGCCAGCAGCCCCAGGGGGACAGGCAACCCGAACACTGAAGCTTTCTTT. It is translated as CASSPRGTGNPNTEAFF.

The chain combines TRBV5-4 with TRBJ2-7, with 10 bases identical to TRBD1. Germline V gene data show CDR1 as SGHNT and CDR2 as YYREEE (reference sequence). The CDR3 extends over 14 amino acids. Trimming at V came to 3 bases and at J to 5 bases, leaving 5 bases not matched to a gene. CDR3 in amino acids: CASSSGQGVDEQYF. CDR3 in DNA: TGTGCCAGCAGCTCCGGACAGGGGGTTGACGAGCAGTACTTC.

The genes are TRBV5-6 and TRBJ1-1, with 8 bases lining up with TRBD1. This CDR3 is 16 amino acids long. J lost 4 bases, V lost 4 bases, and 12 bases had no gene match. Germline assignment: CDR1 SGHDT and CDR2 YYEEEE. The CDR3 is CASSTTMDRVGTEAFF. CDR3 nucleotides: TGTGCCAGCAGCACCACCATGGACAGGGTTGGCACTGAAGCTTTCTTT.

This clone was seen a handful of times. The rearrangement joins TRBV18 to TRBJ1-1; 7 bases line up with TRBD1. The CDR3 is 13 amino acids. Losses at the gene ends were 5 bases for V and 3 bases for J; bases not matched to a gene: 3. Germline CDR1 KGHSH, CDR2 LQKENI. The CDR3 nucleotides read TGTGCCAGCTCAGCAGACAGGGACACTGAAGCTTTCTTT. Amino acids: CASSADRDTEAFF.

The J gene is TRBJ2-5, the V gene TRBV24-1; 12 bases match TRBD1. The germline V gene encodes CDR1 KGHDR and CDR2 SFDVKD. With 3 bases clipped from V and 5 bases from J, the junction kept 9 bases outside the gene matches. The CDR3 consists of 17 residues. For the CDR3, the DNA is TGTGCCACCAGTGATGCACGGGACAGGGGGCGCGGGGAGACCCAGTACTTC. Protein product: CATSDARDRGRGETQYF.